This T cell receptor (beta chain) originates from a study of T cells in Graves' hyperthyroidism and ophthalmopathy. The study's findings and limits: Clonotypes that were expanded in thyroid above 0.001 mostly appeared in blood too.

The CDR3 has 15 amino acids. CDR1 and CDR2 (germline): MDHEN, SYDVKM. The V end was cut by 6 bases, the J end by 4 bases, with 15 bases between. Among the patients, aged 18 to 65, hyperthyroidism was newly diagnosed and had lasted under 2 months. Patients were excluded because of uncontrolled infection, other autoimmune disease, pregnancy or lactation. Clinical symptoms, serum thyroxine, TRAb, thyroid ultrasound and orbital computed tomography informed diagnoses. Amplified TCR beta CDR3 regions came from RNA transcripts. The HTBI primer set served for first-round RT-PCR of the TCR CDR3. One entry per CDR3 protein, called by TCRdb with MiXCR from the multiplex PCR reads. The table includes more than 600,000 distinct CDR3 sequences, 16% detected once. This clonotype turned up a few times. Its antigen is still unknown.

Sequenced input: blood. The sequence was obtained from a man aged 18 to 30 with Graves' hyperthyroidism. This chain uses TRBV28 with TRBJ2-2; D perhaps matches TRBD1 (5 bases). For the CDR3, the DNA is TGTGCCAGCAGAGTACTTCAGGGTATCACCGGGGAGCTGTTTTTT. This encodes CASRVLQGITGELFF.